This TCR beta chain derives from a study of response to subunit inactivated influenza vaccine. In germline, CDR1 is SGHVS, CDR2 FNYEAQ. V was cut by 0 bases and J by 5 bases, with 17 bases left in between. The CDR3 is made up of 16 amino acids. TCRdb passed the RT-PCR reads through MiXCR, listing each CDR3 protein once. The sample lists about 180,000 distinct CDR3 sequences; 9.2% were seen once. J is TRBJ2-7 and V is TRBV7-6; possible D gene TRBD1, 5 bases. The specimen comprised non-naive T cells sorted from PBMCs, sampled on the day of vaccination. The sequence was obtained from a man in his fifties who received an inactivated influenza vaccine. This CDR3 is CASSLASTGGPNEQYF. CDR3 nucleotides: TGTGCCAGCAGCTTAGCTTCCACAGGCGGTCCCAACGAGCAGTACTTC.